This T cell receptor (beta chain) was identified during a study of identical twins. TCRdb processed the 5' RACE reads anew with MiXCR; each CDR3 protein has one entry. Found here are 300,000 to 400,000 distinct CDR3 sequences, about 10% of them singletons; the top ten hold under 10%. A few counts support this clonotype. CDR1 LNHDA and CDR2 SQIVND come from the germline V gene (reference sequence). The CDR3 has 18 residues. Deletions cut 1 base from V and 0 bases from J, with 16 bases between. Sequencing used naive T cells sorted from blood. The rearrangement joins TRBV19 to TRBJ2-1; D might be TRBD2 (6 bases). The source of this sequence is a woman aged 50 to 65 in good health. Written as DNA, the CDR3 is TGTGCCAGTAGTATAGGGGAGAAGGACTACAGCTCCTACAATGAGCAGTTCTTC. This encodes CASSIGEKDYSSYNEQFF.